The subject of this entry is one TCR beta chain. Its antigen is as yet unknown. The data were taken from a study of cytomegalovirus exposure and HLA in healthy donors. Method: immunoSEQ multiplex PCR; TCRdb's copy keeps in-frame clones and lacks some. Among about 240,000 clones listed, approximately 83% were seen once. Overall study results and limits: Some TCR beta chains (about 180 of them) were listed as cytomegalovirus-associated.

Sequenced sample: PBMCs. The TCR was taken from a woman aged 25 to 45 in good health and CMV-seropositive.

CDR3: CASSPEASTDTQYF. The CDR3 region has the DNA TGTGCCAGCAGCCCGGAGGCTTCCACAGATACGCAGTATTTT. The V call is TRBV5-6, the J call TRBJ2-3; perhaps TRBD2 as D (5 bases). Germline assignment: CDR1 SGHDT and CDR2 YYEEEE. This CDR3 has 14 amino acids. V was cut by 4 bases and J by 2 bases, with 11 bases left in between. Variable domain in full (rest from reference TRBV5-6 and TRBJ2-3): DAGVTQSPTHLIKTRGQQVTLRCSPKSGHDTVSWYQQALGQGPQFIFQYYEEEERQRGNFPDRFSGHQFPNYSSELNVNALLLGDSALYLCASSPEASTDTQYFGPGTRLTVL.